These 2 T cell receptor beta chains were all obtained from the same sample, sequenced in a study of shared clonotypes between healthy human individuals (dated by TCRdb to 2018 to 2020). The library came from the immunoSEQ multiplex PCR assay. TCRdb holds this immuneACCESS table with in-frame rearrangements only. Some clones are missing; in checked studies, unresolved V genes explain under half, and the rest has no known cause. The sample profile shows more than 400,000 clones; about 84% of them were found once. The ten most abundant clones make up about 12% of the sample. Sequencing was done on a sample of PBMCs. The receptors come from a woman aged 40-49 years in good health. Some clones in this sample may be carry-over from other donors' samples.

CDR3 in DNA: TGTGCCAGCAGTTTTGGGGGGATGGCCACAGATACGCAGTATTTT. This translates into CASSFGGMATDTQYF. This sequence joins TRBV28 and TRBJ2-3, with D possibly matching TRBD2 (6 bases). From germline, CDR1 is MDHEN and CDR2 SYDVKM. The CDR3 extends over 15 amino acids. Trimming took 3 bases from V and 2 from J, leaving 12 bases between them. Filled out from reference TRBV28 and TRBJ2-3, the complete variable domain reads DVKVTQSSRYLVKRTGEKVFLECVQDMDHENMFWYRQDPGLGLRLIYFSYDVKMKEKGDIPEGYSVSREKKERFSLILESASTNQTSMYLCASSFGGMATDTQYFGPGTRLTVL.

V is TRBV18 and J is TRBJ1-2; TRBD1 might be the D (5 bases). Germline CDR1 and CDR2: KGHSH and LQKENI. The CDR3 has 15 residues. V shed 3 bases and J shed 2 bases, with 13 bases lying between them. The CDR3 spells CASSPAMGQNYGYTF. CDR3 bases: TGTGCCAGCTCACCCGCAATGGGGCAGAACTATGGCTACACCTTC.